The present entry profiles one T cell receptor (beta chain) with its context. It lacks a known antigen. No quality values exist for individual bases; no much larger clone is one base distant. These data originate in a study of blood T cell repertoires in COVID-19 (dated by TCRdb to about 2020). About the study as a whole: Samples covering the acute and convalescent phases of COVID-19 were provided by collaborators in the United States, Italy and Spain. The material from the prospective study consisted of cDNA or gDNA derived from T cells, B-cell-depleted T cells, or PBMCs. Subjects who had been exposed to COVID-19, were actively infected with it, or had recovered from it provided the deeply sampled blood TCRbeta repertoires that made up the dataset. The repertoires were made available in a free public database intended to serve as a resource for research on the immune response to SARS-CoV-2. Samples were obtained from the ongoing ImmuneRACE study (first 160 participants) and from some 1,200 subjects provided by 6 global collaborators. The sample metadata nearly always contained a de-identified subject ID, COVID-19 status, age in years and sex. Where available, HLA class I and class II types were taken from metadata supplied by the sample provider and were not determined by assay-based typing. The paper's findings and limits, for the study overall: The amount of clinical and demographic metadata varied by source and participant and was provided uncurated.

The immunoSEQ Assay, a bias-controlled multiplex PCR, was used to amplify TCRbeta CDR3 regions from genomic DNA. Turning to the authors' computational methods: The number of nucleated cells in each sample was estimated from the amplification of reference gene primers within the assay. To quantify the absolute abundance of each unique TCRbeta CDR3 rearrangement, sequence reads were collapsed and filtered. For each sample, productive Simpson clonality was calculated as the square root of Simpson's diversity index over productive rearrangements. TCRdb carries this immuneACCESS record with in-frame sequences only. Its versions omit some clonotypes, under half of them owing to an unresolved V gene in the studies checked, with the rest unexplained. V and J calls plus clone size are reproduced from that table; the DNA served to infer D and trimming. The sample table contains about 250,000 clones; only one count was recorded for roughly 82% of them. Together, the top ten hold 4.9% of the sample.

At the junction V is shortened by 8 bases and J by 0 bases, with 14 bases in between. The CDR3 spans 15 residues, from the cysteine through the phenylalanine. The only DNA kept is the CDR3, 45 bases in frame from the first base. CDR1 MGHDK and CDR2 SYGVNS are derived from the germline V gene. Collaborating institutions collected whole blood in K2EDTA tubes following their own protocols. For TCRbeta analysis, collaborators shipped samples in one of three forms: frozen whole blood, isolated PBMCs, or DNA extracted from either of those sample types. The sample taken for sequencing was peripheral blood. The source is a woman older than 75 with active or convalescent COVID-19. The rearranged chain carries TRBV25-1 and TRBJ1-3; matching of 5 bases hints at TRBD1 as the D gene. The CDR3 reads as follows: CASSGVSNSGNTIYF. The DNA sequence is TGTGCCAGCTCGGGGGTCAGCAACTCTGGAAACACCATATATTTT.